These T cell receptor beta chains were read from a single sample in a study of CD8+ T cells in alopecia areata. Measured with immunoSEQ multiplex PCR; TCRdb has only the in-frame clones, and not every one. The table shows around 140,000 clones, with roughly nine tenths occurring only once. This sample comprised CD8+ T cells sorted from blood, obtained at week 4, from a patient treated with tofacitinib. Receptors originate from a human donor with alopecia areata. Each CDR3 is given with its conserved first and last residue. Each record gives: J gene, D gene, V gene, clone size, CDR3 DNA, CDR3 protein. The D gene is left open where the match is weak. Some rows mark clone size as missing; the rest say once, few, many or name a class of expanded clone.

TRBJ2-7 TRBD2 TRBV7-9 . TGTGCCAGCAGCTTAGTACGGGGGGACCCCTACGAGCAGTACTTC CASSLVRGDPYEQYF
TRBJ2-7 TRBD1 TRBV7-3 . TGTGCCAGCAGCGAAATCCAGGGGGCATCCTACGAGCAGTACTTC CASSEIQGASYEQYF
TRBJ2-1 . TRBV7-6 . TGTGCCAGCAGCGTGGCCAATTATGAGCAGTTCTTC CASSVANYEQFF
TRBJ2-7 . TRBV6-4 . TGTGCCAGTGCCTCGGGGATTGACGCCCGGAATGTTTCCTTATACGAGCAGTACTTC CASASGIDARNVSLYEQYF
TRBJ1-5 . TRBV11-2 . TGTGCCAGCAGCTCTGGAGGGCTCGATCAGCCCCAGCATTTT CASSSGGLDQPQHF
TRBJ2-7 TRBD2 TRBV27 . TGTGCCAGCAGTCCTGCCCGGACTAGCGGATCCTACGAGCAGTACTTC CASSPARTSGSYEQYF
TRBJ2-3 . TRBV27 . TGTGCCAGCAGTTCTAATCCCCCCAACACAGATACGCAGTATTTT CASSSNPPNTDTQYF
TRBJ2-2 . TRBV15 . TGTGCCGCCTCCCGGACTTCGAACACCGGGGAGCTGTTTTTT CAASRTSNTGELFF
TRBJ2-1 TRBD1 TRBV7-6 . TGTGCCAGCAGCTTGGACAGGGGCTCCTACAATGAGCAGTTCTTC CASSLDRGSYNEQFF
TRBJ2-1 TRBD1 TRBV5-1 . TGCGCCAGCAGCTTGGGGGACAGGGCTTACAATGAGCAGTTCTTC CASSLGDRAYNEQFF
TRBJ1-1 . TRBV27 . TGTGCCAGCAGCACCCGGGCCATGAACACTGAAGCTTTCTTT CASSTRAMNTEAFF
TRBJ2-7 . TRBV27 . TGTGCCAGCCGCACATTGGGGGGCGGCTACGAGCAGTACTTC CASRTLGGGYEQYF
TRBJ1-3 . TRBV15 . TGTGCCACCAGCAGAGATGGGCGAAACACCATATATTTT CATSRDGRNTIYF
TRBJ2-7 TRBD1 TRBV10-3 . TGTGCCATCAGGGACAGGGAGTACGAGCAGTACTTC CAIRDREYEQYF
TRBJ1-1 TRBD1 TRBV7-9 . TGTGCCAGCAGCCCGAGACAGGGAGCGGGGACTGAAGCTTTCTTT CASSPRQGAGTEAFF
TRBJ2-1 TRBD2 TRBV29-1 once TGCAGCGTTGTTGGTCTAGCGGGGAGCTCCTACAATGAGCAGTTCTTC CSVVGLAGSSYNEQFF
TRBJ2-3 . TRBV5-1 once TGCGCCAGCAGCTTGAGGATGCCGACGAGCACCACAGATACGCAGTATTTT CASSLRMPTSTTDTQYF
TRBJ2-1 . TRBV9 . TGTGCCAGCAGCGTAGAGACTGAGCAGTTCTTC CASSVETEQFF
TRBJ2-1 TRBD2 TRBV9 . TGTGCCAGCACCTTAACTAGCGGGAGTGGATATGAGCAGTTCTTC CASTLTSGSGYEQFF
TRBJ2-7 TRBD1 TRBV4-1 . TGCGCCAGCAGCCAACCCGGGACAGGGAATGACGAGCAGTACTTC CASSQPGTGNDEQYF
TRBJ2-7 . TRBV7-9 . TGTGCCAGCACACCTGTCGGGGGCCCTTACGAGCAGTACTTC CASTPVGGPYEQYF
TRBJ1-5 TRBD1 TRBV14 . TGTGCCAGCAGCTCTTACGGACAGGGGCGCAATCAGCCCCAGCATTTT CASSSYGQGRNQPQHF
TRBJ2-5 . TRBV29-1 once TGCAGCGTTGAAATAACAGGAGGGCGCCAAGAGACCCAGTACTTC CSVEITGGRQETQYF
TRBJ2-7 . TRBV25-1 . TGTGCCAGCAGTGAAGATCCAGGGCCCACCTACGAGCAGTACTTC CASSEDPGPTYEQYF
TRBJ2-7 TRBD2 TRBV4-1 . TGCGCCAGCAGCCAAGATGGGGCTAGCGGGGGATACTACGAGCAGTACTTC CASSQDGASGGYYEQYF
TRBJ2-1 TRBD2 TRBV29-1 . TGCAGCATTAGGGGAGGGTCCTCAACCTCGGATGAGCAGTTCTTC CSIRGGSSTSDEQFF
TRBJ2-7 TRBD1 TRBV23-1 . TGCGCCAGCAGTCGGCCAGGGGACAGGCCCCACGAGCAGTACTTC CASSRPGDRPHEQYF
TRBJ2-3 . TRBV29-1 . TGCAGCGTTGTGGTAGCAACAGATACGCAGTATTTT CSVVVATDTQYF
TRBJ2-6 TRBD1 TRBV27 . TGTGCCAGCAGTTTTGTGGGACAGGACTCTGGGGCCAACGTCCTGACTTTC CASSFVGQDSGANVLTF
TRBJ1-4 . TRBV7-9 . TGTGCCAGCAGCTTGGGGGGAGTAATTGAAAAACTGTTTTTT CASSLGGVIEKLFF
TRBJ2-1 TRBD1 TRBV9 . TGTGCCAGCAGCGTAGCAGGACAGGGGTCCAATGAGCAGTTCTTC CASSVAGQGSNEQFF
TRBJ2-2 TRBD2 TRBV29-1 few TGCAGCGTTGAGGATATAGCGGGGGCCAACACCGGGGAGCTGTTTTTT CSVEDIAGANTGELFF
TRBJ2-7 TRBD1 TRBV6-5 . TGTGCCAGAGTTCACAGGGGAACCTACGAGCAGTACTTC CARVHRGTYEQYF
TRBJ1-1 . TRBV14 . TGTGCCAGCAGCCCCATAGGCACTGAAGCTTTCTTT CASSPIGTEAFF
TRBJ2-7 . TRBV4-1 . TGCGCCAGCAGCCAAGATCCCGGGACTGCAGTCCACGAGCAGTACTTC CASSQDPGTAVHEQYF
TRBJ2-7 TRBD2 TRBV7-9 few TGTGCCAGCAGGGGACCAGAAACTAGCGGGCCATACGAGCAGTACTTC CASRGPETSGPYEQYF
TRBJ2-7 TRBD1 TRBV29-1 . TGCAGCGGTGGACAGGCGTACTACGAGCAGTACTTC CSGGQAYYEQYF
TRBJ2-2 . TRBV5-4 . TGTGCCAGCAAGGTCACGAACACCGGGGAGCTGTTTTTT CASKVTNTGELFF
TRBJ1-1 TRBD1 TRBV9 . TGTGCCAGCAGCGTAGCGGCAGGGGGGACCCGCACTGAAGCTTTCTTT CASSVAAGGTRTEAFF
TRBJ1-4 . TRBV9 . TGTGCCAGCAGCGTAGGTACGGAGACCTTTAATGAAAAACTGTTTTTT CASSVGTETFNEKLFF
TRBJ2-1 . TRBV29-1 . TGCAGCGCCACACTCTACGGACAGAACAATGAGCAGTTCTTC CSATLYGQNNEQFF
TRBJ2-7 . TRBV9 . TGTGCCAGCAGCTCCAGACAGGACCACTACGAGCAGTACTTC CASSSRQDHYEQYF
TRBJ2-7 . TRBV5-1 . TGCGCCAGCAGCTTGGAATCGGCCCCAGAGCAGTACTTC CASSLESAPEQYF
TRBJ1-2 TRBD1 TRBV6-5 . TGTGCCAGCAGTTACTTTGAAGGGACAGGGGAAAGCTACACCTTC CASSYFEGTGESYTF
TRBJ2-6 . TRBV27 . TGTGCCAGCAGTACAGGGAGGGCCAACGTCCTGACTTTC CASSTGRANVLTF
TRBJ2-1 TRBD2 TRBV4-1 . TGCGCCAGCAGCCAAGTAGGGACTAGCGGGACATACAATGAGCAGTTCTTC CASSQVGTSGTYNEQFF
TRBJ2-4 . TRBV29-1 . TGCAGCGTCCGGGGCCGCAAAAACATTCAGTACTTC CSVRGRKNIQYF
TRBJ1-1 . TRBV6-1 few TGTGCCAGCGACATTGGATCGACTGAAGCTTTCTTT CASDIGSTEAFF
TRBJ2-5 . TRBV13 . TGTGCCAGCAGCTTAGGCCGACAGGTAGAGACCCAGTACTTC CASSLGRQVETQYF
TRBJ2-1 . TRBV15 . TGTGCCACCAGCAGAAAAAGGAATCCAGCAGAGAGCTCCTACAATGAGCAGTTCTTC CATSRKRNPAESSYNEQFF
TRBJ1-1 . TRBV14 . TGTGCCAGCAGCCAAGATCGGTCCGCGGCTTTCTTT CASSQDRSAAFF
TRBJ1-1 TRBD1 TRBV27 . TGTGCCAGCAGGGCAGGGGGCATGACCACTGAAGCTTTCTTT CASRAGGMTTEAFF
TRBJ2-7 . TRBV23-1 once TGCGCCAGCAGTCAGACAGGGGGTAGCTTGCGCGGGAGGGCCTGCTACGAGCAGTACTTC CASSQTGGSLRGRACYEQYF
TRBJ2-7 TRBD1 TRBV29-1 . TGCAGCGTTGAGGTCCCAGGGGGAGTAAGAGAGCAGTACTTC CSVEVPGGVREQYF
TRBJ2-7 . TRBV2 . TGTGCCAGCAGTGAAGTTTACGAGCAGTACTTC CASSEVYEQYF
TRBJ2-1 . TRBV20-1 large TGCAGTGCTGATCTTTACAATGAGCAGTTCTTC CSADLYNEQFF
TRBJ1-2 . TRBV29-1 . TGCAGCGTTGGTCTCTCGGGTGGCTACACCTTC CSVGLSGGYTF
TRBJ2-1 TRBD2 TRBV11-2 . TGTGCCAGCAGCTCCCGAGCGGCGGGAGGGCTTCTCTACAATGAGCAGTTCTTC CASSSRAAGGLLYNEQFF
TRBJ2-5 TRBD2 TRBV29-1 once TGCAGCGTTGGGGGGGGGACCCGGATCGCTGGGACCCAGTACTTC CSVGGGTRIAGTQYF
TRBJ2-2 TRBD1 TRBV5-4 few TGTGCCAGCAGCTTGCTGGGACAGGGCAACACCGGGGAGCTGTTTTTT CASSLLGQGNTGELFF